This TCR beta chain was retrieved from a study of T cell responses to AZD1222 COVID-19 vaccine. Generated by immunoSEQ multiplex PCR, the TCRdb table keeps only in-frame clones and is missing some. The sample has about 170,000 clones; roughly nine tenths are singletons. Pooling was applied to second doses at about 4 or about 12 weeks. On this clone: The antigen is not known.

Trimming removed 7 bases from V and 7 bases from J; junction bases left unmatched: 7. This CDR3 has 15 amino acids. Germline V CDR1 and CDR2: LNHDA, SQIVND (reference sequence). Study-wide findings and caveats: Seropositive AZD1222 recipients at baseline numbered only five or six.

This clonotype was sampled from an adult who received the AZD1222 COVID-19 vaccine. The chain uses TRBV19 and TRBJ2-3; 14 positions agree with TRBD2. Sequencing used peripheral blood, obtained 28 days after the second AZD1222 dose. DNA of the CDR3: TGTGCCAGTACTGCAGGGACTAGCGGGGGATATACGCAGTATTTT. Translated: CASTAGTSGGYTQYF.